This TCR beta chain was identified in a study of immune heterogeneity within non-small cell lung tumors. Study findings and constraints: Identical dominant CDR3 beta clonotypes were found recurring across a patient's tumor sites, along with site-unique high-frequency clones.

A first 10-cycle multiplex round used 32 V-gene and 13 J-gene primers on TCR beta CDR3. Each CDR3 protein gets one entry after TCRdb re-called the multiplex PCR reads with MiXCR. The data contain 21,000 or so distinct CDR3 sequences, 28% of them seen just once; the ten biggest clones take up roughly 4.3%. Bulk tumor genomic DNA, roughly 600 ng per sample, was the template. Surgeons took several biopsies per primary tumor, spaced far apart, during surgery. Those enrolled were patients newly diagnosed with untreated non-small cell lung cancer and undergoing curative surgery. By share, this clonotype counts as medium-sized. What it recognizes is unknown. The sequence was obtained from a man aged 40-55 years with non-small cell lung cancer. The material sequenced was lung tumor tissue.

The CDR3 coding sequence is TGTGCCAGCAGTTTTGACAGGGCCTCCTACGAGCAGTACTTC. Translation: CASSFDRASYEQYF. J is TRBJ2-7 and V is TRBV27, with 7 bases that match TRBD1. Germline CDR1 and CDR2: MNHEY and SMNVEV (reference sequence). The CDR3 length is 14 residues. V trimming: 3 bases; J trimming: 0 bases; junction bases outside the gene matches: 2.